Below, 29 T cell receptor beta chains from the same sample are listed, as sequenced in a study of shared clonotypes between healthy human individuals. TCRdb's table, derived via immunoSEQ multiplex PCR, lists solely in-frame clones and lacks some. The sample yields about a million clones, approximately 80% seen once. The sample consisted of memory CD4+ T cells from PBMCs. Subset indicated: CD45RA-negative fraction. Receptors originate from a man aged 18 to 30 in good health. Some clones in this sample may be carry-over from other donors' samples.

The V call is TRBV7-8, the J call TRBJ2-7, with D uncertain. Looked up from germline, CDR1 is SGHVS and CDR2 is FQNEAQ. Between the trimmed V and J ends, which lost 4 bases and 3 bases, there was a span of 4 bases. This CDR3 is built from 11 residues. CDR3 in amino acids: CASSSNYEQYF. The CDR3 DNA follows: TGTGCCAGCAGCTCTAACTACGAGCAGTACTTC. The full variable domain, completed using reference TRBV7-8 and TRBJ2-7, is GAGVSQSPRYKVAKRGQDVALRCDPISGHVSLFWYQQALGQGPEFLTYFQNEAQLDKSGLPSDRFFAERPEGSVSTLKIQRTQQEDSAVYLCASSSNYEQYFGPGTRLTVT.

This clone was observed a single time. The rearrangement uses TRBV7-2 and TRBJ1-3, with D hard to call. The V gene's germline CDR1 is SGHTA and CDR2 FQGNSA. Deletions cut 5 bases from V and 2 bases from J, with 7 bases between. This CDR3 region has 13 residues. The CDR3 DNA is TGTGCCAGCAGCCCTGCCCCTGGAAACACCATATATTTT. The encoded protein is CASSPAPGNTIYF.

This chain links TRBV30 with TRBJ1-4; D is ambiguous. In germline, CDR1 is GTSNPN, CDR2 SVGIG (reference sequence). V gave up 3 bases and J gave up 8 bases, with 10 bases separating them. The CDR3 covers 12 residues. CDR3 bases: TGTGCCTGGAGCGTTCCCAGGGAAAAACTGTTTTTT. Amino acid sequence: CAWSVPREKLFF.

Note on this clone: A much larger clonotype is one base distant, so this may be a read error. This sequence joins TRBV5-6 and TRBJ2-3; tentatively, D is TRBD1 (5 bases). Trimming left V 2 bases short and J 1 base short, with 5 bases between. The CDR3 length is 13 residues. CDR1 is SGHDT and CDR2 is YYEEEE in the germline V gene. The CDR3 region is CASSFRGTDTQYF. The CDR3 DNA reads as TGTGCCAGCAGCTTCAGGGGCACAGATACGCAGTATTTT. Full variable domain (outside the CDR3, taken from reference TRBV5-6 and TRBJ2-3): DAGVTQSPTHLIKTRGQQVTLRCSPKSGHDTVSWYQQALGQGPQFIFQYYEEEERQRGNFPDRFSGHQFPNYSSELNVNALLLGDSALYLCASSFRGTDTQYFGPGTRLTVL.

V is TRBV14 and J is TRBJ1-1; D is unresolved. The V gene's germline CDR1 is SGHDN and CDR2 FVKESK. The CDR3 runs 12 residues. Trimming removed 0 bases at V and 7 bases at J, with 6 bases between. The CDR3 coding sequence is TGTGCCAGCAGCCAAGAGTTAATTGAAGCTTTCTTT. This translates into CASSQELIEAFF. The whole variable domain, remainder taken from reference TRBV14 and TRBJ1-1, is EAGVTQFPSHSVIEKGQTVTLRCDPISGHDNLYWYRRVMGKEIKFLLHFVKESKQDESGMPNNRFLAERTGGTYSTLKVQPAELEDSGVYFCASSQELIEAFFGQGTRLTVV.

J is TRBJ1-1 and V is TRBV28; D perhaps matches TRBD1 (5 bases). The CDR3 consists of 12 residues. The germline V gene encodes CDR1 MDHEN and CDR2 SYDVKM. Deletions cut 8 bases from V and 5 bases from J, with 12 bases between. The CDR3 DNA follows: TGTGCCAGCTGCGGGGGTAGAACTGAAGCTTTCTTT. Protein sequence: CASCGGRTEAFF.

The chain is built from TRBV9 and TRBJ1-2; a weak D match, TRBD1 (5 bases). Trimming pared 3 bases from V and 1 base from J, leaving 13 bases between. The CDR3 loop spans 15 amino acids. CDR1 is SGDLS and CDR2 is YYNGEE in the germline V gene. The DNA of the CDR3 is TGTGCCAGCAGCGAAGCCCCGGGGGTTAACTATGGCTACACCTTC. Amino acids: CASSEAPGVNYGYTF.

The rearrangement uses TRBV6-1 and TRBJ2-5, with 9 nucleotides matching TRBD1. Trimming removed 6 bases from V and 5 bases from J; junction bases left unmatched: 4. In germline, CDR1 is MNHNS, CDR2 SASEGT. The CDR3 loop spans 13 amino acids. The CDR3 sequence is CASSGQGWETQYF. As DNA, the CDR3 is TGTGCCAGCAGCGGACAGGGGTGGGAGACCCAGTACTTC.

The genes are TRBV27 and TRBJ2-7, with D tentatively TRBD2 (6 bases). Trimming left V 2 bases short and J 3 bases short, with 14 bases between. Per germline, CDR1 MNHEY and CDR2 SMNVEV (reference sequence). The CDR3 spans 15 residues. The CDR3 loop is CASSLRGRPLYEQYF. The DNA for the CDR3 is TGTGCCAGCAGTTTAAGAGGGAGGCCCCTCTACGAGCAGTACTTC.

The rearrangement links TRBV5-4 to TRBJ1-1; D perhaps matches TRBD1 (5 bases). V was shortened by 0 bases and J by 5 bases, with 11 bases between the two germline ends. The CDR3 is 14 amino acids. Germline V gene sequence: CDR1 SGHNT, CDR2 YYREEE (reference sequence). This chain's CDR3 is CASSLVREGTEAFF. The CDR3, as DNA: TGTGCCAGCAGCTTGGTCCGGGAGGGGACTGAAGCTTTCTTT.

Details on this clone: At the DNA level, this CDR3 is encoded by other sequences in the same sample as well. The chain carries TRBV30 and TRBJ2-7, with D perhaps matching TRBD1 (5 bases). V gave up 3 bases and J gave up 7 bases, with 10 bases separating them. There are 11 residues in the CDR3. The V gene's germline CDR1 is GTSNPN and CDR2 SVGIG (reference sequence). DNA of the CDR3: TGTGCCTGGAGCTTGCAGGGTGAGCAGTACTTC. It specifies CAWSLQGEQYF.

This sequence joins TRBV19 and TRBJ2-1, with a tentative D call TRBD1 (6 bases). The CDR3 length is 14 residues. Deletions cut 7 bases from V and 3 bases from J, with 13 bases between. From germline, CDR1 is LNHDA and CDR2 SQIVND (reference sequence). DNA for the CDR3: TGTGCCAGTAAGCAGGGGTTTTACTACAATGAGCAGTTCTTC. Its translation: CASKQGFYYNEQFF.

CDR3 nucleotides: TGTGCCAGTAGTTTCTGGTCCCCGGGACAGCGACGTTATGGCTACACCTTC. This codes for CASSFWSPGQRRYGYTF. The chain employs TRBV19 and TRBJ1-2; 7 bases are a match to TRBD1. The CDR3 contains 17 residues. Trimming took 5 bases from V and 5 from J; bases not matched to a gene: 17. Germline lookup yields CDR1 LNHDA and CDR2 SQIVND (reference sequence).

This rearrangement joins TRBV28 to TRBJ2-1; D is possibly TRBD1 or TRBD2 (6 bases each). V was cut by 3 bases and J by 0 bases, with 15 bases left in between. Looked up from germline, CDR1 is MDHEN and CDR2 is SYDVKM. The CDR3 contains 17 residues. The CDR3: CASSFLSGGSSYNEQFF. CDR3 coding DNA: TGTGCCAGCAGTTTTCTTTCCGGGGGCAGCTCCTACAATGAGCAGTTCTTC.

The chain uses TRBV18 and TRBJ2-5, with no clear D. CDR1 is KGHSH and CDR2 is LQKENI in the germline V gene. Trimming removed 3 bases from V and 7 bases from J, with 9 bases in between. The CDR3 has 12 residues. CDR3: CASSPRFGTQYF. DNA of the CDR3: TGTGCCAGCTCACCCCGATTCGGGACCCAGTACTTC.

The V call is TRBV4-1, the J call TRBJ2-1; no definite D call. CDR1 is MGHRA, CDR2 YSYEKL, per germline. This CDR3 contains 14 residues. V shed 4 bases and J shed 0 bases, with 7 bases lying between them. The CDR3 spells CASSRLTSYNEQFF. The CDR3 DNA follows: TGCGCCAGCAGCCGGCTTACCTCCTACAATGAGCAGTTCTTC.

This clone has a handful of counts. The rearrangement uses TRBV6-1 and TRBJ2-6, with D maybe TRBD1 (5 bases). The CDR3 length is 15 residues. The germline gives CDR1 MNHNS, CDR2 SASEGT. The V gene lost 0 bases and the J gene lost 4 bases, with 7 bases spanning the gap. Here the CDR3 DNA reads TGTGCCAGCAGTGAAGCCAGGGCCGGGGCCAACGTCCTGACTTTC. Protein product: CASSEARAGANVLTF.

This chain uses TRBV18 with TRBJ1-4; possibly TRBD1 for D (5 bases). Per germline, CDR1 KGHSH and CDR2 LQKENI. The V gene lost 3 bases and the J gene lost 6 bases, with 17 bases spanning the gap. The CDR3 consists of 16 residues. Here the CDR3 reads CASSPQGPAADEKLFF. CDR3 nucleotide sequence: TGTGCCAGCTCACCCCAGGGCCCGGCCGCGGATGAAAAACTGTTTTTT.

The CDR3 nucleotides are TGTGCCAGCAGCGTAGACCCCAGCCTAGCCTACGAGCAGTACTTC. Translating gives CASSVDPSLAYEQYF. V is TRBV9 and J is TRBJ2-7; D uncertain. The CDR3 has 15 residues. The V end was cut by 0 bases, the J end by 2 bases, with 12 bases between. Germline lookup yields CDR1 SGDLS and CDR2 YYNGEE.

J is TRBJ2-2 and V is TRBV6-1; the D is unclear. Germline V CDR1 and CDR2: MNHNS, SASEGT. Between the trimmed V and J ends, which lost 8 bases and 2 bases, there was a span of 3 bases. The CDR3 sequence is 11 residues long. As DNA, the CDR3 is TGTGCCAGCCTTAACACCGGGGAGCTGTTTTTT. Its protein is CASLNTGELFF.

This clone was counted a few times. The chain is built from TRBV7-2 and TRBJ1-1; D call uncertain. V was trimmed by 2 bases and J by 4 bases, leaving 17 bases between them. The CDR3 sequence is 16 residues long. CDR1 and CDR2 from the germline V gene are SGHTA and FQGNSA. CDR3 sequence reads: CASSLIHSGKSTEAFF. The CDR3, as DNA: TGTGCCAGCAGCTTAATCCATAGCGGGAAAAGCACTGAAGCTTTCTTT.

V usage is TRBV11-2 and J usage is TRBJ2-7; D unclear. The V end was cut by 5 bases, the J end by 3 bases, with 11 bases between. This CDR3 spans 13 amino acids. The germline CDR1 and CDR2 sequences are SGHAT and FQNNGV. The CDR3 DNA is TGTGCCAGCAGCCCCGTTCGGATCTACGAGCAGTACTTC. It yields the protein CASSPVRIYEQYF. Together with reference TRBV11-2 and TRBJ2-7, the CDR3 gives the full variable domain: EAGVAQSPRYKIIEKRQSVAFWCNPISGHATLYWYQQILGQGPKLLIQFQNNGVVDDSQLPKDRFSAERLKGVDSTLKIQPAKLEDSAVYLCASSPVRIYEQYFGPGTRLTVT.

This clone was seen at least ten times. The CDR3 DNA reads as TGTGCCAGCAGTCTGACCCGCCCGAGTAGGAATGAGCAGTTCTTC. Translating gives CASSLTRPSRNEQFF. V is TRBV7-2 and J is TRBJ2-1; no clear D. The germline V gene has CDR1 SGHTA and CDR2 FQGNSA. The V end lost 6 bases, the J end lost 7 bases, and 19 bases lay between the germline ends. The CDR3 has 15 amino acids.

This clone was observed a handful of times. The rearrangement joins TRBV29-1 to TRBJ1-2; TRBD1 agrees at 7 bases. Trimming took 4 bases from V and 5 from J; bases not matched to a gene: 4. Germline V lookup: CDR1 SQVTM, CDR2 ANQGSEA. The CDR3 runs to 12 residues. The DNA for the CDR3 is TGCAGCGTTGCGGGACAGTGGTATGGCTACACCTTC. This encodes CSVAGQWYGYTF.

This clone was observed once. This chain connects TRBV4-1 to TRBJ2-7, with TRBD1 matching 10 bases. CDR3 length: 14 amino acids. CDR1 is MGHRA, CDR2 YSYEKL, per germline. The trim removed 3 bases at V and 3 bases at J, leaving 2 bases unmatched. This CDR3 is CASSQGQGIYEQYF. The CDR3 DNA reads as TGCGCCAGCAGCCAGGGACAGGGGATCTACGAGCAGTACTTC.

This chain connects TRBV5-4 to TRBJ2-7, with D maybe TRBD2 (5 bases). Trimming took 0 bases from V and 2 from J, leaving 12 bases between them. This CDR3 region has 15 residues. Germline loops: CDR1 SGHNT, CDR2 YYREEE (reference sequence). CDR3 in amino acids: CASSLAGMGTYEQYF. DNA of the CDR3: TGTGCCAGCAGCTTGGCCGGGATGGGGACCTACGAGCAGTACTTC.

The rearrangement links TRBV7-8 to TRBJ1-2; possibly TRBD1 for D (5 bases). Per germline, CDR1 SGHVS and CDR2 FQNEAQ. Trimming removed 5 bases from V and 4 bases from J, with 17 bases in between. This CDR3 has 15 amino acids. The CDR3 DNA is TGTGCCAGCAGCCCGAGGGAACAGGCCAGCTATGGCTACACCTTC. Encoded protein: CASSPREQASYGYTF.

This rearrangement joins TRBV7-3 to TRBJ2-6; no firm D call. Per germline, CDR1 SGHTA and CDR2 FQGTGA. V lost 5 bases, J lost 0 bases, and 8 bases lay in between. This CDR3 contains 15 residues. The CDR3 sequence: CASSPESSGANVLTF. As DNA, the CDR3 is TGTGCCAGCAGCCCAGAGAGCTCTGGGGCCAACGTCCTGACTTTC.

V is TRBV27 and J is TRBJ2-3, with 7 bases fitting TRBD1. Germline loops: CDR1 MNHEY, CDR2 SMNVEV (reference sequence). The CDR3 spans 13 residues. The ends lost 8 bases at V and 1 base at J; junction bases unmatched: 3. The CDR3 here is CASRDSGTDTQYF. The CDR3, as DNA: TGTGCCAGCCGGGACAGCGGCACAGATACGCAGTATTTT.